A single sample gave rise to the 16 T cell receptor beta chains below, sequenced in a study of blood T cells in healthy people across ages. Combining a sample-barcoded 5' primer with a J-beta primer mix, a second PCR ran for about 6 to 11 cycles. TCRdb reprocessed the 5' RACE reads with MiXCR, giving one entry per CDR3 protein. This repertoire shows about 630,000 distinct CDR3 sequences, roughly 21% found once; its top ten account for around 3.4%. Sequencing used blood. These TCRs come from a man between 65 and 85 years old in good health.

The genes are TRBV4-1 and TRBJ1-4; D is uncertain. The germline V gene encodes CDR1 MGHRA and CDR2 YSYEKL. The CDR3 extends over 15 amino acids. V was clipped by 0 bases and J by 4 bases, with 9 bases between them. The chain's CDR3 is CASSQEGQSNEKLFF. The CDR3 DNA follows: TGCGCCAGCAGCCAAGAGGGTCAGAGTAATGAAAAACTGTTTTTT.

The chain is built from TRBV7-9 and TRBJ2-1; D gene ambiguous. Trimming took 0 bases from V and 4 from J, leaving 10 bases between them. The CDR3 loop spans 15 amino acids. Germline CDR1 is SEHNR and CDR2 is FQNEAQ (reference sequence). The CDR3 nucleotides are TGTGCCAGCAGCTTAGCGGGTTCCGATTACAATGAGCAGTTCTTC. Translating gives CASSLAGSDYNEQFF.

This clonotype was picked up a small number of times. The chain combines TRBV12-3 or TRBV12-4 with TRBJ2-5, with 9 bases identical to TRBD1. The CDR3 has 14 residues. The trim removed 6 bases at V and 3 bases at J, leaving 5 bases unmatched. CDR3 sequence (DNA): TGTGCCAGCAGCCGGACAGGGGTAAAAGAGACCCAGTACTTC. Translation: CASSRTGVKETQYF.

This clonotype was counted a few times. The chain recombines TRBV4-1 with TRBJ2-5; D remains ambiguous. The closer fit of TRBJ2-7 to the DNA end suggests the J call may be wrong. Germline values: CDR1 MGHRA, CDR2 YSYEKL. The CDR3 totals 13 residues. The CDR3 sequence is CASSQEIVREQYF. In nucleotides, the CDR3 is TGCGCCAGCAGCCAAGAAATTGTACGCGAGCAGTACTTC.

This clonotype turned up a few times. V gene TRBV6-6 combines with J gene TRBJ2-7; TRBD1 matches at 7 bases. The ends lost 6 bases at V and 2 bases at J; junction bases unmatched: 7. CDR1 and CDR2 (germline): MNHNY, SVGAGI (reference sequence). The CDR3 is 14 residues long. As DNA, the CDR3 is TGTGCCAGCAGAGAAACCAGGGGGACCTACGAGCAGTACTTC. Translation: CASRETRGTYEQYF.

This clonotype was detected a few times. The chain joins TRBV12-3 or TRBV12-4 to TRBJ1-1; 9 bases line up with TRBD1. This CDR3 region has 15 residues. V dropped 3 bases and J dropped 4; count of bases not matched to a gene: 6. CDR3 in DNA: TGTGCCAGCAGTTTCAAACAGGGGGCGCCCACTGAAGCTTTCTTT. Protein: CASSFKQGAPTEAFF.

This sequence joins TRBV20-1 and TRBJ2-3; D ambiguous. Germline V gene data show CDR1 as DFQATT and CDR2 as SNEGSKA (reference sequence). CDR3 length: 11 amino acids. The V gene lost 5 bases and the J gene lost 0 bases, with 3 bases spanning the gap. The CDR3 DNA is TGCAGTGCTCCTAGCACAGATACGCAGTATTTT. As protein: CSAPSTDTQYF.

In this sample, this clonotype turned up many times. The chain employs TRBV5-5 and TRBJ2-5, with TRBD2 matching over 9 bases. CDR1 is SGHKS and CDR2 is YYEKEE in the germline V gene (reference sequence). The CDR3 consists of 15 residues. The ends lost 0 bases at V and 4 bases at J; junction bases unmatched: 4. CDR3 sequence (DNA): TGTGCCAGCAGCTTGGATAGCGGGAGTGGAGAGACCCAGTACTTC. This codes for CASSLDSGSGETQYF.

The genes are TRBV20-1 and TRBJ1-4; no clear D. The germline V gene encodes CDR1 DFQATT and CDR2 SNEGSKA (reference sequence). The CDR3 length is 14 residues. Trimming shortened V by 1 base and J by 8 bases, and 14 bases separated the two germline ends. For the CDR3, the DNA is TGCAGTGCTAGAGTCCCCGGGAGGGAGGAAAAACTGTTTTTT. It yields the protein CSARVPGREEKLFF.

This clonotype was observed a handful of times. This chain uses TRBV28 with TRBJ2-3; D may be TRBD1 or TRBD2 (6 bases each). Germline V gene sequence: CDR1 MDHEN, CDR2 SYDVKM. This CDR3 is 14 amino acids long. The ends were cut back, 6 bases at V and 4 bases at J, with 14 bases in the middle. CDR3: CASRTAGEADTQYF. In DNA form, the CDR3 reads TGTGCCAGCAGGACGGCAGGGGAGGCAGATACGCAGTATTTT.

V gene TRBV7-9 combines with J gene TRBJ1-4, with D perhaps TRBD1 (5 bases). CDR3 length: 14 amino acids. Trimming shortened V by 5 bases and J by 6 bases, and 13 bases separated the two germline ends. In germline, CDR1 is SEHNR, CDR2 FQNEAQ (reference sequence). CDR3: CASSLGVGDEKLFF. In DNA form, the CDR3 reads TGTGCCAGCAGCCTGGGCGTGGGGGATGAAAAACTGTTTTTT. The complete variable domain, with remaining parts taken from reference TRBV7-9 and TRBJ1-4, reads DTGVSQNPRHKITKRGQNVTFRCDPISEHNRLYWYRQTLGQGPEFLTYFQNEAQLEKSRLLSDRFSAERPKGSFSTLEIQRTEQGDSAMYLCASSLGVGDEKLFFGSGTQLSVL.

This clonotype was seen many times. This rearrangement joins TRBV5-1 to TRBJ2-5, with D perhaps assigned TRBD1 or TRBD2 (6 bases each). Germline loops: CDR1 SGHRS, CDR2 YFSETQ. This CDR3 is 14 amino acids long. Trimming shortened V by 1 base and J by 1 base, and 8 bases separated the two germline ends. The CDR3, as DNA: TGCGCCAGCAGCTTGAAGGGGGGCCAAGAGACCCAGTACTTC. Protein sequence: CASSLKGGQETQYF.

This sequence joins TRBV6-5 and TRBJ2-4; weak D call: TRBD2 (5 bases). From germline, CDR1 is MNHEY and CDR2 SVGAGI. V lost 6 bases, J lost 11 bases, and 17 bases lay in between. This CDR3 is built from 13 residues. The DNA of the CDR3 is TGTGCCAGCAGGACCGGACTGGACTTTCTTCAGTACTTC. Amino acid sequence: CASRTGLDFLQYF.

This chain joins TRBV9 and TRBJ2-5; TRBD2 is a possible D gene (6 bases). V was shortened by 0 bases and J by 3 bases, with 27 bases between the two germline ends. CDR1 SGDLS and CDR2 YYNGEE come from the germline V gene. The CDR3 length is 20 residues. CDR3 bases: TGTGCCAGCAGCGTAGAAAGCGGTCGTGGGCGGGGAGTAACCGAAGAGACCCAGTACTTC. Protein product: CASSVESGRGRGVTEETQYF.

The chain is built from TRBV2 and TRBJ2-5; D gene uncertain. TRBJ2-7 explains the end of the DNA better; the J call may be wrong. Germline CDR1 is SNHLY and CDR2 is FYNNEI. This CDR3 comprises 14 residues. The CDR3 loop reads CATNRRQEKDEQYF. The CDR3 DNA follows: TGTGCCACCAACAGAAGGCAGGAAAAGGACGAGCAGTACTTC.

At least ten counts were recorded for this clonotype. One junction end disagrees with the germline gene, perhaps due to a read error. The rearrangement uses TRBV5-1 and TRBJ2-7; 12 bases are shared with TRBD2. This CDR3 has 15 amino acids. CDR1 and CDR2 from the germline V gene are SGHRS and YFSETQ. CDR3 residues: CASSSTSGSSYEQYF. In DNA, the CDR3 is TGTGCCAGCAGCTCGACTAGCGGGAGCTCCTACGAGCAGTACTTC.